The 7 T cell receptor beta chains reported below all come from one sample, sequenced in a study of cytomegalovirus exposure and HLA in healthy donors. The PCR made use of 60 Vbeta and 13 Jbeta primers. Clones were read by immunoSEQ multiplex PCR, and TCRdb kept only the in-frame ones, dropping some. The data show 55,000 or so clones, and the top ten clones hold approximately 10%. Sequencing was carried out using PBMCs. The receptors come from a woman in her 50s in good health and CMV-seropositive.

The J gene is TRBJ2-7, the V gene TRBV14, with 7 bases identical to TRBD1. CDR1 is SGHDN, CDR2 FVKESK, per germline. There are 13 residues in the CDR3. The V segment lost 3 bases and the J segment 3 bases; nucleotides outside the gene matches: 2. Written as DNA, the CDR3 is TGTGCCAGCAGCCATTACAGGGGCTACGAGCAGTACTTC. This encodes CASSHYRGYEQYF.

The chain couples TRBV10-3 to TRBJ2-5; D might be TRBD1 (5 bases). The germline CDR1 and CDR2 sequences are ENHRY and SYGVKD. Trimming left V 1 base short and J 1 base short, with 7 bases between. CDR3 length: 14 amino acids. The CDR3 protein is CAISEFDSQETQYF. The CDR3 DNA follows: TGTGCCATCAGTGAGTTCGACAGCCAAGAGACCCAGTACTTC.

The chain employs TRBV30 and TRBJ1-4, with D unclear. Germline V lookup: CDR1 GTSNPN, CDR2 SVGIG (reference sequence). The CDR3 is 11 amino acids. V lost 4 bases and J lost 8, with 8 bases in between. The CDR3 loop is CAWTEGEKLFF. The CDR3 DNA reads as TGTGCCTGGACCGAGGGCGAAAAACTGTTTTTT. The full variable domain, its missing parts supplied by reference TRBV30 and TRBJ1-4, is SQTIHQWPATLVQPVGSPLSLECTVEGTSNPNLYWYRQAAGRGLQLLFYSVGIGQISSEVPQNLSASRPQDRQFILSSKKLLLSDSGFYLCAWTEGEKLFFGSGTQLSVL.

J is TRBJ1-1 and V is TRBV11-1; D is perhaps TRBD1 (6 bases). V shed 5 bases and J shed 5 bases, with 24 bases lying between them. CDR3 size: 17 residues. Looked up from germline, CDR1 is SGHAT and CDR2 is FQDESV (reference sequence). The CDR3 reads CASSPDEGVGAKTEAFF. The CDR3, as DNA: TGTGCCAGCAGCCCTGACGAGGGCGTGGGGGCAAAAACTGAAGCTTTCTTT.

V gene TRBV19 combines with J gene TRBJ2-7; perhaps TRBD2 as D (5 bases). This CDR3 has 13 residues. Germline V gene sequence: CDR1 LNHDA, CDR2 SQIVND (reference sequence). Trimming took off 6 bases at V and 4 bases at J, with 13 bases between the two ends. Written as DNA, the CDR3 is TGTGCCAGTAGGCCAAACGGGATTTACGAGCAGTACTTC. As protein: CASRPNGIYEQYF.

The chain recombines TRBV7-9 with TRBJ2-3; 10 nucleotides agree with TRBD1. The CDR3 has 14 residues. Germline V CDR1 and CDR2: SEHNR, FQNEAQ (reference sequence). The V and J ends lost 3 bases and 6 bases, in that order; junction bases with no gene match: 3. CDR3 protein: CASSLGQGLDTQYF. CDR3 DNA: TGTGCCAGCAGCTTGGGACAGGGGTTGGATACGCAGTATTTT.

This chain links TRBV5-1 with TRBJ1-2; TRBD1 agrees at 7 bases. This CDR3 spans 14 amino acids. Germline V gene lookup returns CDR1 SGHRS and CDR2 YFSETQ. The trim removed 4 bases at V and 3 bases at J, leaving 6 bases unmatched. CDR3 DNA sequence: TGCGCCAGCAGCACAACCGGGACAGACTATGGCTACACCTTC. It translates to CASSTTGTDYGYTF.